This T cell receptor beta chain originates from a study of cytomegalovirus exposure and HLA in healthy donors. The CDR3 has 15 amino acids. The V gene's germline CDR1 is SGHDT and CDR2 YYEEEE. Trimming cost V 0 bases and J 10 bases, with 14 bases left between them. PCR employed 60 Vbeta and 13 Jbeta primers. Some clones are missing from TCRdb's copy, which holds only in-frame ones; the method was immunoSEQ multiplex PCR. In the table there are approximately 220,000 clones, around 79% of which are singletons. Sequencing was done on a sample of PBMCs. This receptor was identified in a male donor in good health and CMV-seronegative. This sequence joins TRBV5-6 and TRBJ1-6; maybe TRBD1 (5 bases). The CDR3 coding sequence is TGTGCCAGCAGCTTGGTCGGGGGAAGCTTGTCACCCCTCCACTTT. Protein sequence: CASSLVGGSLSPLHF.